This TCR beta chain was identified in a study of T cell clonality in common variable immunodeficiency. Only in-frame clones appear in the TCRdb table, and some are missing; sequencing was by immunoSEQ multiplex PCR. The sample includes about 15,000 clones, none of them occurring once. CDR3 size: 15 residues. V dropped 1 base and J dropped 7 bases, with 17 bases sitting between them. CDR1 and CDR2 from the germline V gene are GTSNPN and SVGIG (reference sequence). Most patients and controls had Caucasian heritage. CVID subjects had received replacement immunoglobulin for at least one year. Study results and caveats: Common variable immunodeficiency TCR beta sequences reportedly had fewer deletions and N-nucleotide insertions.

This clone has just a few counts. What it binds is unknown. The CDR3 end lies 3 residues beyond the end of the read and is filled in from the germline J gene. The rearrangement joins TRBV30 to TRBJ1-5, with D tentatively TRBD1 (5 bases). Sequences were obtained from peripheral blood mononuclear cells. The TCR was taken from a human donor with common variable immunodeficiency. The CDR3 here is CAWSGVKGRGQPQHF. The CDR3 bases that were read are TGTGCCTGGAGTGGGGTTAAGGGGAGGGGACAGCCC.